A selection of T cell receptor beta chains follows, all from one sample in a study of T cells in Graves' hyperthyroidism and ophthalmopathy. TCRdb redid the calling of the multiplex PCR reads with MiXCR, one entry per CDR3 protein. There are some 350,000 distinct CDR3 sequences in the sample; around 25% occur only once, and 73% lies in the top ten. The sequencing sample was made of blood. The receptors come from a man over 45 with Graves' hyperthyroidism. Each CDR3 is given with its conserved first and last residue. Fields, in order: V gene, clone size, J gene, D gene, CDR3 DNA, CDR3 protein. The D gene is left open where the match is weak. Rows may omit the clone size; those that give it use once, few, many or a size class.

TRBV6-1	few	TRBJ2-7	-	TGTGCCAGCAGTGCCCCAGGCACTAATGGGGGTGAACAGTACTTC	CASSAPGTNGGEQYF
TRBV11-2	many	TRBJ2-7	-	TGTGCCAGCAAAAAGGAGGGCTACGAGCAGTACTTC	CASKKEGYEQYF
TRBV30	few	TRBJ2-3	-	TGTGCCTGGAGTCCGCCGGGGGATACGCAGTATTTT	CAWSPPGDTQYF
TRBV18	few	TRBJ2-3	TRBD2	TGTGCCAGCTCACCTCAGCGGGAGTTATACGCAGATACGCAGTATTTT	CASSPQRELYADTQYF
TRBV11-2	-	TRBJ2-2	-	TGTGCCAGCAATCCCACAGGGCAGAACACCGGGGAGCTGTTTTTT	CASNPTGQNTGELFF
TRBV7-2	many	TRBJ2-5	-	TGTGCCAGCAGCTTAGTTGTAGGTTCAAAAGAGACCCAGTACTTC	CASSLVVGSKETQYF
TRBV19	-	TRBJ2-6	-	TGTGCCAGTAGCCACCGAACAGGATCTGGGGCCAACGTCCTGACTTTC	CASSHRTGSGANVLTF
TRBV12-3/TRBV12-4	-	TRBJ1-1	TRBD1	TGTGCCAGCAGTTCTCAGGGGGCGGCGGCTTTCTTT	CASSSQGAAAFF
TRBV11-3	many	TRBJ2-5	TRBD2	TGTGCCAGCAGCAGCGACGGGACTAGCCGGGAGACCCAGTACTTC	CASSSDGTSRETQYF
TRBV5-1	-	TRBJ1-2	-	TGCGCCAGCAGCCCTTCAGGGAATGGCTACACCTTC	CASSPSGNGYTF
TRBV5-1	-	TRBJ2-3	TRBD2	TGCGCCAGCAGCTTGAGGACTAGCGGGAGAGGAGCAGATACGCAGTATTTT	CASSLRTSGRGADTQYF
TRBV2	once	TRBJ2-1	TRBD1	TGTGCCAGCAGTGGGACAGGGGGAAACAATGAGCAGTTCTTC	CASSGTGGNNEQFF
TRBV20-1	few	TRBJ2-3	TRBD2	TGCAGTGCTAGAAGTGGTCTAGCGGGAGGCACAGATACGCAGTATTTT	CSARSGLAGGTDTQYF
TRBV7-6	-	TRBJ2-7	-	TGTGCCAGCAGCTTGCTTGGCGACTCCACCGAGCAGTACTTC	CASSLLGDSTEQYF
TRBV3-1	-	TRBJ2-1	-	TGTGCCAGCAGCCAAGTTTTCCAAAGGAGCTCCTACAATGAGCAGTTCTTC	CASSQVFQRSSYNEQFF
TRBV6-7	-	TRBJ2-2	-	TGTGCCAGCAGTTCCCTTCGAAGCGGTTCGAACACCGGGGAGCTGTTTTTT	CASSSLRSGSNTGELFF
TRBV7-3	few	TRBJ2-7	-	TGTGCCAGCAGCTTAACCAAATACTACGAGCAGTACTTC	CASSLTKYYEQYF
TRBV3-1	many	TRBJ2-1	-	TGTGCCAGCAGCCACCAGAGGCGGGAAGGTTTCGATGAGCAGTTCTTC	CASSHQRREGFDEQFF